This is a list of T cell receptor beta chains from one sample in a study of molecular identifiers for immune sequencing clone quantification. Each CDR3 protein is one row after TCRdb ran MiXCR on the PCR reads. The profile covers about 100,000 distinct CDR3 sequences, with under 40% appearing a single time and less than 5% taken by the ten largest. Material for sequencing was naive CD8+ T cells from blood, with Jurkat cell RNA spiked in. These receptors were taken from a human donor in good health. Some libraries in this study had Jurkat cell RNA spiked in. CDR3s include the opening cysteine and the closing phenylalanine or tryptophan. A D gene is named only where the DNA matches it firmly. The size field is filled for only some rows; it gives once, few, many or a size class.

CDR3 length	D gene	clone size	V gene	J gene	CDR3 DNA	CDR3 protein
15	.	.	TRBV6-2/TRBV6-3	TRBJ2-1	TGTGCCAGCAGTTACACGTCGTCTCTAGCCAATGAGCAGTTCTTC	CASSYTSSLANEQFF
16	TRBD1	.	TRBV19	TRBJ1-5	TGTGCCAGTAGTATACCCGGGGCCAGGGGGCATCAGCCCCAGCATTTT	CASSIPGARGHQPQHF
12	.	.	TRBV5-6	TRBJ2-7	TGTGCCAGCAGCTTGTGGGGGGACGAGCAGTACTTC	CASSLWGDEQYF
11	.	few	TRBV5-3	TRBJ2-7	TGTGCCAGCAGCTTGGGGATCGAGCAGTACTTC	CASSLGIEQYF
14	.	.	TRBV6-2/TRBV6-3	TRBJ1-1	TGTGCCAGCCTGAGGGGGGGGCGCACGCCTGAAGCTTTCTTT	CASLRGGRTPEAFF
17	.	many	TRBV28	TRBJ2-4	TGTGCCAGCAGTTCTGTGGCTGCTGGGCTAGCGCAAAACATTCAGTACTTC	CASSSVAAGLAQNIQYF
12	.	.	TRBV27	TRBJ2-5	TGTGCCAGCAGTCCAAATCAAGGGACCCAGTACTTC	CASSPNQGTQYF
12	TRBD1	few	TRBV12-3/TRBV12-4	TRBJ1-5	TGTGCCAGCAGGACAGGGAATCAGCCCCAGCATTTT	CASRTGNQPQHF
14	.	few	TRBV27	TRBJ2-3	TGTGCCAGCAGTTTAGGGCCCCAAACAGATACGCAGTATTTT	CASSLGPQTDTQYF
10	.	.	TRBV20-1	TRBJ2-7	TGCAGTGCTATATTCGGCGAGCAGTACTTC	CSAIFGEQYF